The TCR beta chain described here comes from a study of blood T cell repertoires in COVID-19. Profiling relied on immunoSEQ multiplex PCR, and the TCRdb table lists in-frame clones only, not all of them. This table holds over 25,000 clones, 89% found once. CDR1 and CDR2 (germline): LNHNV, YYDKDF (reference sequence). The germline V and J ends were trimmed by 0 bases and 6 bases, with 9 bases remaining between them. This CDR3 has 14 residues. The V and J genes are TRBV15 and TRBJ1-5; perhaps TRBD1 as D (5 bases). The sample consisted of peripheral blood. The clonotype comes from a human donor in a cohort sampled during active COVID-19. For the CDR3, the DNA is TGTGCCACCAGCAGAGATGACGGGGGTCAGCCCCAGCATTTT. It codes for CATSRDDGGQPQHF.